This TCR beta chain stems from a study of shared clonotypes between healthy human individuals. Profiling relied on immunoSEQ multiplex PCR, and the TCRdb table lists in-frame clones only, not all of them. The data hold some 1.5 million clones, with 96% observed a single time. V was clipped by 0 bases and J by 2 bases; unmatched bases: 5. The CDR3 runs 17 residues. CDR1 and CDR2 (germline): SGHRS, YFSETQ. Sequenced input: naive CD4+ T cells sorted from blood. Subset here: CD45RA+ positively selected. This TCR was recovered from a man aged 25 to 40 in good health. This chain connects TRBV5-1 to TRBJ2-7, with 13 bases fitting TRBD2. DNA of the CDR3: TGCGCCAGCAGCTTGGGACTAGCGGGAGGTGGTCCCTACGAGCAGTACTTC. Its translation: CASSLGLAGGGPYEQYF.